The rows below give T cell receptor beta chains drawn from one sample of a study of blood T cell repertoires in COVID-19. This table comes from immunoSEQ multiplex PCR, and its TCRdb copy is limited to in-frame clones, with some not included. The sample carries under 350,000 clones, 85% recorded once. Sample: peripheral blood. These receptors all come from a human donor in a cohort sampled during active COVID-19. CDR3s include the opening cysteine and the closing phenylalanine or tryptophan. Fields, in order: clone size, CDR3 length, D gene, V gene, J gene, CDR3 protein, CDR3 DNA. A D gene is named only where the DNA matches it firmly. A row's size may be missing; if present it is once, few, many or a size class.

-,16,-,TRBV19,TRBJ1-2,CASSISLDRPNYGYTF,TGTGCCAGTAGTATAAGCCTGGACAGACCGAACTATGGCTACACCTTC
few,14,TRBD2,TRBV19,TRBJ2-7,CASRVAAGRHEQYF,TGTGCCAGTAGGGTAGCAGCGGGAAGGCACGAGCAGTACTTC
-,15,TRBD2,TRBV2,TRBJ2-5,CATSAGSGRLETQYF,TGTGCCACCTCAGCGGGATCCGGGCGGTTGGAGACCCAGTACTTC
-,15,-,TRBV27,TRBJ2-2,CASSLLSGVTGELFF,TGTGCCAGCAGTTTATTGTCGGGGGTCACCGGGGAGCTGTTTTTT
-,16,-,TRBV3-1/TRBV3-2,TRBJ2-3,CASSLCDIKGTDTQYF,TGTGCCAGCAGCCTCTGTGACATAAAGGGCACAGATACGCAGTATTTT
-,14,TRBD1,TRBV6-5,TRBJ1-5,CASSLRTGYQPQHF,TGTGCCAGCAGCCTACGGACAGGGTACCAGCCCCAGCATTTT
-,16,-,TRBV5-1,TRBJ2-1,CASSLDPADGSSEQFF,TGCGCCAGCAGCTTGGACCCAGCCGACGGGAGCAGTGAGCAGTTCTTC
-,15,-,TRBV19,TRBJ2-1,CASSRAGQSYNEQFF,TGTGCCAGTAGTAGAGCAGGGCAGTCCTACAATGAGCAGTTCTTC
-,14,TRBD1,TRBV27,TRBJ1-5,CASSSGTGGQPQHF,TGTGCCAGCAGTTCAGGGACAGGGGGCCAGCCCCAGCATTTT
-,12,-,TRBV7-9,TRBJ1-1,CASSAGLAEAFF,TGTGCCAGCAGCGCGGGCTTAGCTGAAGCTTTCTTT
-,16,-,TRBV2,TRBJ2-3,CASSGSVTPLGDTQYF,TGTGCCAGCAGCGGGTCCGTAACCCCCCTTGGAGATACGCAGTATTTT
-,14,TRBD1,TRBV3-1/TRBV3-2,TRBJ1-2,CASSLGTGDYGYTF,TGTGCCAGCAGCCTAGGGACAGGGGACTATGGCTACACCTTC
-,16,TRBD1,TRBV19,TRBJ1-6,CASAERRQGVNSPLHF,TGTGCCAGTGCCGAAAGAAGACAGGGGGTTAATTCACCCCTCCACTTT
-,15,TRBD2,TRBV29-1,TRBJ2-7,CSVGGLAGRTYEQYF,TGCAGCGTTGGCGGACTAGCGGGTAGAACCTACGAGCAGTACTTC
-,14,-,TRBV5-1,TRBJ2-1,CASSLHGPGNEQFF,TGCGCCAGCAGCTTGCATGGGCCCGGCAATGAGCAGTTCTTC
-,13,TRBD2,TRBV19,TRBJ2-1,CATGLAGNNEQFF,TGTGCCACGGGACTAGCGGGAAACAATGAGCAGTTCTTC
-,13,-,TRBV11-2,TRBJ2-2,CASSLGGPGELFF,TGTGCCAGCAGCTTAGGGGGCCCCGGGGAGCTGTTTTTT
few,14,TRBD1,TRBV4-2,TRBJ1-5,CASSRTGTEQPQHF,TGTGCCAGCAGCCGGACAGGGACGGAACAGCCCCAGCATTTT
-,14,TRBD1,TRBV18,TRBJ2-7,CASSPVGQGYEQYF,TGTGCCAGCTCACCGGTCGGACAGGGCTACGAGCAGTACTTC
-,14,TRBD2,TRBV7-2,TRBJ2-1,CASGRGREYNEQFF,TGTGCCAGCGGCCGGGGGAGGGAATACAATGAGCAGTTCTTC
-,15,TRBD1,TRBV24-1,TRBJ2-2,CATSEAGTGTGELFF,TGTGCCACCAGTGAAGCCGGGACAGGGACGGGGGAGCTGTTTTTT
-,16,TRBD1,TRBV6-5,TRBJ1-3,CASSYSGQGTGNTIYF,TGTGCCAGCAGTTACTCGGGACAGGGAACCGGAAACACCATATATTTT
once,16,-,TRBV9,TRBJ1-6,CASSVTSTGGISPLHF,TGTGCCAGCAGCGTTACCTCGACAGGAGGCATTTCCCCCCTCCACTTT
-,14,-,TRBV18,TRBJ2-7,CASSEQGKGYEQYF,TGTGCCAGCTCAGAGCAGGGTAAAGGCTACGAGCAGTACTTC
-,14,TRBD1,TRBV7-2,TRBJ1-5,CASSSGGPNQPQHF,TGTGCCAGCAGCTCAGGGGGGCCGAATCAGCCCCAGCATTTT
few,11,-,TRBV2,TRBJ1-6,CASSGSGPLHF,TGTGCCAGCAGTGGCTCTGGCCCCCTCCACTTT
few,13,TRBD2,TRBV6-5,TRBJ2-5,CASSPTSGKTQYF,TGTGCCAGCAGTCCAACTAGCGGGAAGACCCAGTACTTC
few,17,TRBD2,TRBV3-1/TRBV3-2,TRBJ2-1,CASSLRTSGSSYNEQFF,TGTGCCAGCAGCCTCAGGACTAGCGGGAGCTCCTACAATGAGCAGTTCTTC
-,15,TRBD2,TRBV11-2,TRBJ2-1,CASSPGRGVYNEQFF,TGTGCCAGCAGCCCTGGGCGGGGGGTTTACAATGAGCAGTTCTTC
-,18,-,TRBV23-1,TRBJ2-5,CASSRNRVLGSHQETQYF,TGCGCCAGCAGTCGAAATAGAGTCTTGGGGAGCCACCAAGAGACCCAGTACTTC
-,12,TRBD1,TRBV10-3,TRBJ2-7,CANSGQGYEQYF,TGTGCCAACTCGGGACAGGGCTACGAGCAGTACTTC
-,14,-,TRBV28,TRBJ1-5,CASSSPGGRQPQHF,TGTGCCAGCAGTAGCCCAGGCGGGAGACAGCCCCAGCATTTT